Following are 13 T cell receptor beta chains from one sample sequenced in a study of OX40 agonist ivuxolimab in advanced cancers. Sequencing used immunoSEQ multiplex PCR; TCRdb keeps in-frame clones, though not all of them. The table shows approximately 80,000 clones, with around 90% occurring only once. The sequences come from CD4+ or CD8+ T cells sorted from blood, collected in a trial of the OX40 agonist ivuxolimab. The source of these receptors is an adult with an advanced solid tumor such as melanoma, head and neck, liver or kidney cancer.

J is TRBJ2-3 and V is TRBV27; 7 nucleotides agree with TRBD1. Trimming at V came to 2 bases and at J to 3 bases, leaving 14 bases not matched to a gene. The CDR3 runs to 18 residues. Germline V gene sequence: CDR1 MNHEY, CDR2 SMNVEV (reference sequence). The chain's CDR3 is CASSLPDLDRDGTDTQYF. In DNA form, the CDR3 reads TGTGCCAGCAGTTTACCCGATCTCGACAGGGACGGGACAGATACGCAGTATTTT.

The chain is built from TRBV28 and TRBJ1-1; D unclear. The V gene lost 5 bases and the J gene lost 10 bases, with 11 bases spanning the gap. The germline CDR1 and CDR2 sequences are MDHEN and SYDVKM. The CDR3 sequence is 11 residues long. CDR3 DNA: TGTGCCAGCAGTGTCCACGGGGTAGCTTTCTTT. Translated: CASSVHGVAFF. The variable domain in full, completed from reference TRBV28 and TRBJ1-1, reads DVKVTQSSRYLVKRTGEKVFLECVQDMDHENMFWYRQDPGLGLRLIYFSYDVKMKEKGDIPEGYSVSREKKERFSLILESASTNQTSMYLCASSVHGVAFFGQGTRLTVV.

This rearrangement joins TRBV28 to TRBJ2-5; a weak D match, TRBD1 (5 bases). Trimming shortened V by 5 bases and J by 2 bases, and 12 bases separated the two germline ends. The germline V gene encodes CDR1 MDHEN and CDR2 SYDVKM. The CDR3 has 14 amino acids. CDR3 in amino acids: CASSLIGDQETQYF. CDR3 nucleotide sequence: TGTGCCAGCAGTCTCATAGGGGATCAAGAGACCCAGTACTTC. The full variable domain, completed using reference TRBV28 and TRBJ2-5, is DVKVTQSSRYLVKRTGEKVFLECVQDMDHENMFWYRQDPGLGLRLIYFSYDVKMKEKGDIPEGYSVSREKKERFSLILESASTNQTSMYLCASSLIGDQETQYFGPGTRLLVL.

V and J are TRBV7-3 and TRBJ1-4; 7 bases match TRBD1. The germline V gene encodes CDR1 SGHTA and CDR2 FQGTGA. J was trimmed by 0 bases and V by 3 bases; bases with no gene match: 19. The CDR3 has 21 residues. The CDR3 bases are TGTGCCAGCAGCTTTACCGCCCTTTGGATAGGGGGCCACCCAACTAATGAAAAACTGTTTTTT. Its protein product is CASSFTALWIGGHPTNEKLFF.

The J gene is TRBJ2-7, the V gene TRBV5-1; 9 positions match TRBD2. The CDR3 is 15 residues long. Germline CDR1 is SGHRS and CDR2 is YFSETQ. V shed 2 bases and J 3 bases; nucleotides not matched to a gene: 6. CDR3 protein: CASSFDSGGVYEQYF. The CDR3 nucleotides are TGCGCCAGCAGCTTCGATAGCGGGGGCGTCTACGAGCAGTACTTC.

This clone was observed a single time. V usage is TRBV28 and J usage is TRBJ2-7; D may be TRBD1 (6 bases). The CDR3 runs to 15 residues. Trimming took 7 bases from V and 6 from J, leaving 22 bases between them. Germline assignment: CDR1 MDHEN and CDR2 SYDVKM. In DNA form, the CDR3 reads TGTGCCAGCAATCGGATGATGACAGGAGGAGGCGAGCAGTACTTC. Protein: CASNRMMTGGGEQYF. Combining the CDR3 with reference TRBV28 and TRBJ2-7 gives the whole variable domain DVKVTQSSRYLVKRTGEKVFLECVQDMDHENMFWYRQDPGLGLRLIYFSYDVKMKEKGDIPEGYSVSREKKERFSLILESASTNQTSMYLCASNRMMTGGGEQYFGPGTRLTVT.

The V call is TRBV5-1, the J call TRBJ2-7; D gene ambiguous. Trimming cost V 2 bases and J 2 bases, with 11 bases left between them. Germline values: CDR1 SGHRS, CDR2 YFSETQ. This CDR3 is built from 14 residues. Here the CDR3 reads CASSLGDNTYEQYF. The DNA for the CDR3 is TGCGCCAGCAGCTTAGGCGATAATACCTACGAGCAGTACTTC.

This clone was recorded once. J is TRBJ2-7 and V is TRBV18; D is perhaps TRBD1 or TRBD2 (6 bases each). The CDR3 extends over 16 amino acids. The germline gives CDR1 KGHSH, CDR2 LQKENI. V lost 6 bases, J lost 4 bases, and 22 bases lay in between. The CDR3, as DNA: TGTGCCAGCTCTCAACTGCCCGGGGGCGGGCTTTACGAGCAGTACTTC. Protein sequence: CASSQLPGGGLYEQYF.

CDR3 region: CASSLGWGGASDGYTF. DNA of the CDR3: TGTGCCAGCAGTTTAGGGTGGGGGGGCGCTTCCGATGGCTACACCTTC. The J gene is TRBJ1-2, the V gene TRBV28, with D possibly matching TRBD1 (6 bases). The V gene lost 2 bases and the J gene lost 6 bases, with 19 bases spanning the gap. The length of the CDR3 is 16 residues. Germline V gene sequence: CDR1 MDHEN, CDR2 SYDVKM.

The rearrangement uses TRBV5-1 and TRBJ2-1; 8 nucleotides match TRBD2. The CDR3 is 16 amino acids. The V and J ends lost 4 bases and 4 bases, in that order; junction bases with no gene match: 10. The germline gives CDR1 SGHRS, CDR2 YFSETQ. CDR3 amino acids: CASSDPGLGLYNEQFF. The CDR3 DNA reads TGCGCCAGCAGCGACCCGGGACTAGGGCTTTACAATGAGCAGTTCTTC. Variable domain in full (rest from reference TRBV5-1 and TRBJ2-1): KAGVTQTPRYLIKTRGQQVTLSCSPISGHRSVSWYQQTPGQGLQFLFEYFSETQRNKGNFPGRFSGRQFSNSRSEMNVSTLELGDSALYLCASSDPGLGLYNEQFFGPGTRLTVL.

V usage is TRBV10-1 and J usage is TRBJ1-2; 7 nucleotides agree with TRBD1. Germline CDR1 WNHNN, CDR2 SYGVQD (reference sequence). The V and J ends lost 4 bases and 5 bases, in that order; junction bases with no gene match: 4. There are 13 residues in the CDR3. The CDR3 is CASSASRGYGYTF. The CDR3 DNA reads as TGCGCCAGCAGTGCTTCCAGGGGGTATGGCTACACCTTC.

The chain combines TRBV29-1 with TRBJ2-7, with 8 bases that match TRBD1. Germline values: CDR1 SQVTM, CDR2 ANQGSEA. The CDR3 has 12 amino acids. The V gene end was trimmed by 6 bases and the J gene end by 2 bases; junction bases not matched to a gene: 3. DNA of the CDR3: TGCAGCGTGCAGGGGGCCACCTACGAGCAGTACTTC. Protein product: CSVQGATYEQYF.

This chain uses TRBV28 with TRBJ2-2, with D possibly being TRBD1 (5 bases). This CDR3 spans 15 amino acids. Germline V gene lookup returns CDR1 MDHEN and CDR2 SYDVKM. V shed 1 base and J shed 6 bases, with 12 bases lying between them. DNA of the CDR3: TGTGCCAGCAGTTTATCAGGGAAGTTCGCCGGGGAGCTGTTTTTT. It yields the protein CASSLSGKFAGELFF.